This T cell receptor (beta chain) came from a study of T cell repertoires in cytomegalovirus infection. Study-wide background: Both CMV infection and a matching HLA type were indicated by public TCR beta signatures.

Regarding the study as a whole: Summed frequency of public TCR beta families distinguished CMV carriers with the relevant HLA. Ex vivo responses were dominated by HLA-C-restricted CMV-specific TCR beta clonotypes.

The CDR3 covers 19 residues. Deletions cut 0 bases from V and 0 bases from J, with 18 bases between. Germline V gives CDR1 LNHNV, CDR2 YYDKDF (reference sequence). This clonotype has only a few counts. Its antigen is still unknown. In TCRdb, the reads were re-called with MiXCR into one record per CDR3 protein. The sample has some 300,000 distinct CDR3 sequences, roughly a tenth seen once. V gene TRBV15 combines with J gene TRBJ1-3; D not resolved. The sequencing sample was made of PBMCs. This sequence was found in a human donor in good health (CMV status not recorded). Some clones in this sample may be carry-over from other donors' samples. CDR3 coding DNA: TGTGCCACCAGCAGAGATAAAACACAGTTCTTACGCTCTGGAAACACCATATATTTT. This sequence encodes CATSRDKTQFLRSGNTIYF.